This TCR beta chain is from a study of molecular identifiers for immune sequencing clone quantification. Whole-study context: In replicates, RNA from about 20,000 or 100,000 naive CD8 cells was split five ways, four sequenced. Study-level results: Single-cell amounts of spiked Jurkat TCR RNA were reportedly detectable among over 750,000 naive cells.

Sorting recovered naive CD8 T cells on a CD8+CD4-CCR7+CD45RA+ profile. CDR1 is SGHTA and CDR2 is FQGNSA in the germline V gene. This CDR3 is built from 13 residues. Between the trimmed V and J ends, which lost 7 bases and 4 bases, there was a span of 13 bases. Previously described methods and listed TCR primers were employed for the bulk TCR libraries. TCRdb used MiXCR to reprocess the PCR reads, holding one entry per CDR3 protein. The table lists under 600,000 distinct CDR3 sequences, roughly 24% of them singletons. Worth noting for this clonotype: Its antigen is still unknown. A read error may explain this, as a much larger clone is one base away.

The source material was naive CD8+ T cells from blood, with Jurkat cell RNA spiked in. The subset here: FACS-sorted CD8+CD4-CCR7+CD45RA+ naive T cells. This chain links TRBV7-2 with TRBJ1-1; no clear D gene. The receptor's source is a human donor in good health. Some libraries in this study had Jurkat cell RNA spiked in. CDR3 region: CASTKAPATEAFF. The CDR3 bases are TGTGCCAGCACCAAGGCTCCGGCCACTGAAGCTTTCTTT.